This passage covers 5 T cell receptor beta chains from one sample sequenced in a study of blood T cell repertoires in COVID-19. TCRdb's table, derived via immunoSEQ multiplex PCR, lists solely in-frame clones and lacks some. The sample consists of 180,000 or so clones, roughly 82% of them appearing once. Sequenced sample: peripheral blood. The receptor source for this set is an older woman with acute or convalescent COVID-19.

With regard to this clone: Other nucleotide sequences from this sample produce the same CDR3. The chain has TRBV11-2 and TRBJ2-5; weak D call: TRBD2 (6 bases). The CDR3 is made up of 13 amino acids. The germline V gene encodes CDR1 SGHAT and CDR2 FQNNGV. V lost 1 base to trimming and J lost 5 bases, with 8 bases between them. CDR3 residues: CASSLGLGETQYF. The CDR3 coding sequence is TGTGCCAGCAGCTTAGGACTAGGGGAGACCCAGTACTTC.

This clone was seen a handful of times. CDR3 nucleotide sequence: TGTGCCAGCATGGGACAGGGAAATTTACACAATGAGCAGTTCTTC. It specifies CASMGQGNLHNEQFF. V gene TRBV27 combines with J gene TRBJ2-1; 9 bases line up with TRBD1. Trimming cost V 7 bases and J 5 bases; bases outside gene matches: 9. This CDR3 is 15 amino acids long. Per germline, CDR1 MNHEY and CDR2 SMNVEV (reference sequence).

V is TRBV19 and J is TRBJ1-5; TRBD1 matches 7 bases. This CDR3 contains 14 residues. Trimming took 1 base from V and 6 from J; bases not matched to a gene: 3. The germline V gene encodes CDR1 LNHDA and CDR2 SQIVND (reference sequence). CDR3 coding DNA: TGTGCCAGTAGTATAGTAGGGGGCGGTCAGCCCCAGCATTTT. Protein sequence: CASSIVGGGQPQHF.

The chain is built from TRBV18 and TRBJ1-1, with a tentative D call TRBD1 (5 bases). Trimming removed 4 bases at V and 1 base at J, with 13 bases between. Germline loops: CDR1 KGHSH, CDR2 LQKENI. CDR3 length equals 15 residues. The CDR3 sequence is CASSLPVGQNTEAFF. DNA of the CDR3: TGTGCCAGCTCACTTCCCGTAGGACAGAACACTGAAGCTTTCTTT.

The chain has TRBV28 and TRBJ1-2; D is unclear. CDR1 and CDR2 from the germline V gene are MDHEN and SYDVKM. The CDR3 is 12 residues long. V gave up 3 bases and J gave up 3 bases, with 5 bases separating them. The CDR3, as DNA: TGTGCCAGCAGTTTTAGTGACTATGGCTACACCTTC. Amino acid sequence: CASSFSDYGYTF.